These T cell receptor beta chains were read from a single sample in a study of cytomegalovirus exposure and HLA in healthy donors. This table comes from immunoSEQ multiplex PCR, and its TCRdb copy is limited to in-frame clones, with some not included. This table holds some 160,000 clones, around 73% found once. The specimen was PBMCs. These receptors all stem from a woman in her late teens or twenties in good health and CMV-seropositive. Both conserved end residues are part of each CDR3. Each record gives: V gene, clone size, J gene, D gene, CDR3 DNA, CDR3 protein. A D gene is named only where the DNA matches it firmly. Only part of the rows carry a size: once, few, many, or a class if the clone is expanded.

TRBV14	-	TRBJ2-5	-	TGTGCCAGCAGCCAAGCGAGGGAGACCCAGTACTTC	CASSQARETQYF
TRBV7-9	-	TRBJ1-6	-	TGTGCCAGCAGCTTAATACAGGATAATTCACCCCTCCACTTT	CASSLIQDNSPLHF
TRBV2	-	TRBJ1-5	-	TGTGCCAGCAGCCAGATACAGGGCATCAATCAGCCCCAGCATTTT	CASSQIQGINQPQHF
TRBV11-2	-	TRBJ1-1	-	TGTGCCAGCAGCCCCACTCAAATAGGGGGGGGAAACACTGAAGCTTTCTTT	CASSPTQIGGGNTEAFF
TRBV5-4	once	TRBJ2-3	TRBD2	TGTGCCAGCAGCTTGGGTTCGGGGAGGGTTAGAGATACGCAGTATTTT	CASSLGSGRVRDTQYF
TRBV7-2	-	TRBJ2-7	-	TGTGCCAGCAGCTTTATTTCCTACGAGCAGTACTTC	CASSFISYEQYF
TRBV6-1	-	TRBJ1-5	-	TGTGCCAGCAGTGAGGGGGGTATAAGTCAGCCCCAGCATTTT	CASSEGGISQPQHF
TRBV7-2	once	TRBJ2-1	TRBD2	TGTGCCAGCAGCCTCGGGACTAGCAGGACGGACTACAATGAGCAGTTCTTC	CASSLGTSRTDYNEQFF
TRBV7-9	-	TRBJ2-7	-	TGTGCCAGCAGCCCTAACTACGAGCAGTACTTC	CASSPNYEQYF
TRBV25-1	few	TRBJ1-1	-	TGTGCCAGCAGTGACCCAGGGTTAACTGAAGCTTTCTTT	CASSDPGLTEAFF
TRBV2	-	TRBJ1-4	-	TGTGCCAGCAGCCCTGGACACGATAATGAAAAACTGTTTTTT	CASSPGHDNEKLFF
TRBV6-5	-	TRBJ2-7	TRBD2	TGTGCCAGCAGCTCCGGACTAGCGGTCTCCTACGAGCAGTACTTC	CASSSGLAVSYEQYF
TRBV5-4	-	TRBJ1-2	TRBD1	TGTGCCAGCAGCTTGGGACAGGGGCCAGGACTTTATGGCTACACCTTC	CASSLGQGPGLYGYTF
TRBV5-1	-	TRBJ2-1	-	TGCGCCAGCAGTTCGAATCGAGTTTCCGATGAGCAGTTCTTC	CASSSNRVSDEQFF
TRBV6-6	-	TRBJ1-4	TRBD1	TGTGCCAGCAGTTACTCGGGGTGGGACAGGGGTGAAAAACTGTTTTTT	CASSYSGWDRGEKLFF
TRBV2	-	TRBJ2-5	-	TGTGCCGCCCCGACGGCGGGATCCCAAGAGACCCAGTACTTC	CAAPTAGSQETQYF
TRBV4-3	-	TRBJ2-2	TRBD1	TGCGCCAGCAGCCTCCGGGACAGGGGCACCGGGGAGCTGTTTTTT	CASSLRDRGTGELFF
TRBV11-2	-	TRBJ1-1	TRBD1	TGTGCCAGCAGCGCAACAGGGGCGGCTGAAGCTTTCTTT	CASSATGAAEAFF
TRBV6-6	-	TRBJ2-7	-	TGTGCCAGCAGTTACCGCGACAGAGGCTACGAGCAGTACTTC	CASSYRDRGYEQYF
TRBV2	-	TRBJ1-5	TRBD1	TGTGCCAGCATCTCCGGACAGGGCGGCAATCAGCCCCAGCATTTT	CASISGQGGNQPQHF
TRBV7-2	-	TRBJ2-1	-	TGTGCCAGCAGCTTAGTCCTTGGGGCGGCCGGAACGAATGAGCAGTTCTTC	CASSLVLGAAGTNEQFF
TRBV5-1	-	TRBJ2-7	-	TGCGCCAGCAGCGGCTACGCACAGGGAACGGTCTACGAGCAGTACTTC	CASSGYAQGTVYEQYF
TRBV21-1	few	TRBJ2-5	-	TGTGCCAGCTATAGAGGAGGAGAGACCCAGTACTTC	CASYRGGETQYF